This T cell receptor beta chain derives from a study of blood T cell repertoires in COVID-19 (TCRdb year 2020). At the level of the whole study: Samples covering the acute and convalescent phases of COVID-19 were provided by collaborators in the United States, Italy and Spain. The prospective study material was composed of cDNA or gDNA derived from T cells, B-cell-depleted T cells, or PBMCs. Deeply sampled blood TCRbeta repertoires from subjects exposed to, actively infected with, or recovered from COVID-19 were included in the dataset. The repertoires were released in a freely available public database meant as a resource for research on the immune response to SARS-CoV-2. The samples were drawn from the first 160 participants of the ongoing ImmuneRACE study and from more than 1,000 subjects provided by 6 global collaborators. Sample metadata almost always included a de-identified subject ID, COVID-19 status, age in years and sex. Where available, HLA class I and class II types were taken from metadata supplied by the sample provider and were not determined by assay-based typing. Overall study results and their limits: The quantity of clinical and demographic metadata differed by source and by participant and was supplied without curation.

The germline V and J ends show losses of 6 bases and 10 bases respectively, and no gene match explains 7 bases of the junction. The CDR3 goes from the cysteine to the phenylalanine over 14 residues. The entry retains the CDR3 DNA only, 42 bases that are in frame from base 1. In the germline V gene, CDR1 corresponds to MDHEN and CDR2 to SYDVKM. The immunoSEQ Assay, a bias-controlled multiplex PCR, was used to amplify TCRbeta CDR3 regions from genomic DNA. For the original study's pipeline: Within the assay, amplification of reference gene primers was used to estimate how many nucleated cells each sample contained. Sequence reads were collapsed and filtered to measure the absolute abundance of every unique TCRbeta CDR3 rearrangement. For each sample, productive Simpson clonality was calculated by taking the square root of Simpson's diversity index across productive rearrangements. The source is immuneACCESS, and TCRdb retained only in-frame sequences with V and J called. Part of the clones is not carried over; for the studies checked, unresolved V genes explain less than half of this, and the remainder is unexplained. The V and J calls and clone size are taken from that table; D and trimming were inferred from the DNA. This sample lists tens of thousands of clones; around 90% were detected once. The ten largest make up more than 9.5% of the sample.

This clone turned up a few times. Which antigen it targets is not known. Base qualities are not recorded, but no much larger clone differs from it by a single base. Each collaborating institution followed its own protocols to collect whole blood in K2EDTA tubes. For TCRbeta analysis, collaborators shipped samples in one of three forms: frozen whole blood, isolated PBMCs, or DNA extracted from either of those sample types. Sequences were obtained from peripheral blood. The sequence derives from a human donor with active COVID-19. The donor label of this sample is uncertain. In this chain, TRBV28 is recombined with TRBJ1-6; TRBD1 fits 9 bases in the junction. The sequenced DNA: TGTGCCAGCAGGACCGGAGGGACAGGGTCACCCCTCCACTTT. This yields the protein CASRTGGTGSPLHF.